This T cell receptor (beta chain) was sequenced in a study of cytomegalovirus exposure and HLA in healthy donors. With regard to this clone: What it recognizes is unknown.

V lost 7 bases to trimming and J lost 4 bases; unmatched junction nucleotides: 6. Germline V gene lookup returns CDR1 SQVTM and CDR2 ANQGSEA. The CDR3 has 12 residues. Vbeta (60) and Jbeta (13) primers were used in the PCR. Assay: immunoSEQ multiplex PCR; the TCRdb copy retains only in-frame clones and omits some. The sample holds more than 85,000 clones, approximately 82% seen once. Points from the study as a whole: In vitro assays verified that a few CMV-associated chains recognized CMV antigens specifically.

The TCR originated in a man aged 35-49 years in good health and CMV-seronegative. Sequencing was carried out using PBMCs. This chain connects TRBV29-1 to TRBJ1-1; 7 bases align to TRBD1. The chain's CDR3 is CSGRPGGTEAFF. CDR3 in DNA: TGCAGCGGCAGGCCAGGGGGCACTGAAGCTTTCTTT. The entire variable domain, with the rest obtained from reference TRBV29-1 and TRBJ1-1, is as follows: SAVISQKPSRDICQRGTSLTIQCQVDSQVTMMFWYRQQPGQSLTLIATANQGSEATYESGFVIDKFPISRPNLTFSTLTVSNMSPEDSSIYLCSGRPGGTEAFFGQGTRLTVV.